The clone carrying this T cell receptor beta chain has a single count. Per the study methods: How many nucleated cells were present was estimated from reference gene primer amplification. Clones were sequenced by immunoSEQ multiplex PCR, and TCRdb holds only the in-frame ones, with some missing. V, J and clone size reflect that table, while D and trimming were determined from the DNA. The sample has roughly 88,000 clones, 72% seen once. The CDR3 extends over 12 amino acids. The germline V gene encodes CDR1 MDHEN and CDR2 SYDVKM. With 2 bases removed from V and 5 bases from J, the gap between germline ends came to 6 bases. These data belong to a study of blood T cell repertoires in COVID-19. Overall study: Collection of acute and convalescent COVID-19 samples took place in the United States, Italy and Spain. From T cells, B-cell-depleted T cells, or PBMCs came the material, which was cDNA or gDNA.

The TCR originated in a woman in her sixties in a cohort sampled during active or convalescent COVID-19. Sequenced material: peripheral blood. The chain uses TRBV28 and TRBJ1-2, with D perhaps matching TRBD1 (5 bases). The CDR3 nucleotides read TGTGCCAGCAGTTTAAGGGGATATGGCTACACCTTC. Amino acids: CASSLRGYGYTF.